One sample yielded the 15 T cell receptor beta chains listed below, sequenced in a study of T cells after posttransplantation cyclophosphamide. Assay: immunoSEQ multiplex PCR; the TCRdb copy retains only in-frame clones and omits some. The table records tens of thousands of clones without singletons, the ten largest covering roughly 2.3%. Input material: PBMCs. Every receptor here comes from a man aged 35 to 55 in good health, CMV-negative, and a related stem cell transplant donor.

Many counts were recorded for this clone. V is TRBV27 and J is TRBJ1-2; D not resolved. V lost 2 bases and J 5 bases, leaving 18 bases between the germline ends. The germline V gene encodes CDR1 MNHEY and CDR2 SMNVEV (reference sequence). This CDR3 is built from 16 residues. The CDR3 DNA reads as TGTGCCAGCAGTTTAACTCAATCCTACTCTATTTATGGCTACACCTTC. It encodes CASSLTQSYSIYGYTF.

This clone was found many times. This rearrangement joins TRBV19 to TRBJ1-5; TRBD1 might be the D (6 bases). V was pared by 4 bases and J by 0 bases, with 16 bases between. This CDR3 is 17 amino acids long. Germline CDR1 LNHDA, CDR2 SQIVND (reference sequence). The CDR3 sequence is CASSTTDSGYSNQPQHF. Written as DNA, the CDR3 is TGTGCCAGTAGTACTACGGACAGCGGTTATAGCAATCAGCCCCAGCATTTT.

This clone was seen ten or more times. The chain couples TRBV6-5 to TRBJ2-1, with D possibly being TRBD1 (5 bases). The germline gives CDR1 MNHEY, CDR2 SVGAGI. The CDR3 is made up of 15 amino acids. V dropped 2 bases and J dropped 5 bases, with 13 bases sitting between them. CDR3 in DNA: TGTGCCAGCAGTTACCCCCAAGGGGCCCACAATGAGCAGTTCTTC. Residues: CASSYPQGAHNEQFF.

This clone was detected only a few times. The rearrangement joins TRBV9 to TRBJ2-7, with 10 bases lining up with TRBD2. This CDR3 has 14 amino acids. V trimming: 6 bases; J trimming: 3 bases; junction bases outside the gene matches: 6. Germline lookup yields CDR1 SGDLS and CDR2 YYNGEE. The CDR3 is CASNEGLASYEQYF. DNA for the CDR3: TGTGCCAGCAACGAGGGACTAGCGAGCTACGAGCAGTACTTC.

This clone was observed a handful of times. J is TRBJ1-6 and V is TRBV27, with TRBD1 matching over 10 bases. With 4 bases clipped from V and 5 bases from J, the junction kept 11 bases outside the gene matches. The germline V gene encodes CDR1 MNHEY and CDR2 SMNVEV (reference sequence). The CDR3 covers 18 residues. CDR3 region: CASSSGQGEFPDNSPLHF. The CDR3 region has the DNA TGTGCCAGCAGTTCTGGACAGGGGGAATTTCCTGATAATTCACCCCTCCACTTT.

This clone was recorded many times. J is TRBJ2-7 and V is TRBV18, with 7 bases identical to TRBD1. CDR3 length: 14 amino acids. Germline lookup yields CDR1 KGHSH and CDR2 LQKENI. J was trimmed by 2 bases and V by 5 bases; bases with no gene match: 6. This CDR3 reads CASSNRDRAYEQYF. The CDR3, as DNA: TGTGCCAGCTCAAACCGGGACAGAGCCTACGAGCAGTACTTC.

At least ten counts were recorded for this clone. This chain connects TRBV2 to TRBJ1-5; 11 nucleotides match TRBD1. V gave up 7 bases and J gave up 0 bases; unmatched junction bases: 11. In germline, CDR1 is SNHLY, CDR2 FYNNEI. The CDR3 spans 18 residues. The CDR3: CASTVGTGGSGSNQPQHF. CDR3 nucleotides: TGTGCCAGCACGGTCGGGACAGGGGGTTCGGGTAGCAATCAGCCCCAGCATTTT.

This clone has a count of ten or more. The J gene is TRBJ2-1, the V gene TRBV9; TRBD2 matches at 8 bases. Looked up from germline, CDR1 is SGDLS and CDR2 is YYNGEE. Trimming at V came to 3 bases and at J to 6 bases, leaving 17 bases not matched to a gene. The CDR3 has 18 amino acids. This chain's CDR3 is CASSARNPGLAPVNEQFF. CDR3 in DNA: TGTGCCAGCAGCGCCAGGAACCCCGGACTAGCTCCCGTCAATGAGCAGTTCTTC. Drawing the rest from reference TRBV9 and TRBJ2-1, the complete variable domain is DSGVTQTPKHLITATGQRVTLRCSPRSGDLSVYWYQQSLDQGLQFLIQYYNGEERAKGNILERFSAQQFPDLHSELNLSSLELGDSALYFCASSARNPGLAPVNEQFFGPGTRLTVL.

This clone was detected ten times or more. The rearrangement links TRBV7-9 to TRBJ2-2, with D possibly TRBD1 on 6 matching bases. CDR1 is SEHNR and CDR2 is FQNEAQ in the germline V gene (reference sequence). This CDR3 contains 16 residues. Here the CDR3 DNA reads TGTGCAGACGAAATAAGACAGGTGCCCCCGACCGGGGAGCTGTTTTTT. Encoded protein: CADEIRQVPPTGELFF.

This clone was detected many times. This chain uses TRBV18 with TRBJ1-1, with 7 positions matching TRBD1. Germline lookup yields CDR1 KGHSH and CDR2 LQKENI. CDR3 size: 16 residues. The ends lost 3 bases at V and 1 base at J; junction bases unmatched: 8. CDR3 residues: CASSPAGTARNTEAFF. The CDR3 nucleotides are TGTGCCAGCTCACCTGCAGGGACAGCGAGGAACACTGAAGCTTTCTTT.

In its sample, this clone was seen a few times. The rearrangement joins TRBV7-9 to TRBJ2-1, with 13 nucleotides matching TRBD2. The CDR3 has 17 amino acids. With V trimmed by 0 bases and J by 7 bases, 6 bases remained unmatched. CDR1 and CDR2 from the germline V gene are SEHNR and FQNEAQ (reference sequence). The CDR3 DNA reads TGTGCCAGCAGCTTAGCGTTCGGGACTAGCGGGATGAATGAGCAGTTCTTC. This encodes CASSLAFGTSGMNEQFF. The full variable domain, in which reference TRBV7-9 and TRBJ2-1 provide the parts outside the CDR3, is DTGVSQNPRHKITKRGQNVTFRCDPISEHNRLYWYRQTLGQGPEFLTYFQNEAQLEKSRLLSDRFSAERPKGSFSTLEIQRTEQGDSAMYLCASSLAFGTSGMNEQFFGPGTRLTVL.

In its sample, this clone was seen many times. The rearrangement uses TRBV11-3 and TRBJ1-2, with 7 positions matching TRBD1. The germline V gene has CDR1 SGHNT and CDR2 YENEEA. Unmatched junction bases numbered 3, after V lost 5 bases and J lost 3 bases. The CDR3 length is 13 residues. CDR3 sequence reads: CASSPTGYYGYTF. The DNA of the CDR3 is TGTGCCAGCAGCCCGACAGGGTACTATGGCTACACCTTC.

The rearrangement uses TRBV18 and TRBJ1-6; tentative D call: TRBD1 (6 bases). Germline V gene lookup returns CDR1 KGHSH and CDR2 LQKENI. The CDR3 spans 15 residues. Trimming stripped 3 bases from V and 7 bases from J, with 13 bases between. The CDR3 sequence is CASSPRQAPNSPLHF. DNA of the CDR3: TGTGCCAGCTCACCCCGACAGGCCCCAAATTCACCCCTCCACTTT.

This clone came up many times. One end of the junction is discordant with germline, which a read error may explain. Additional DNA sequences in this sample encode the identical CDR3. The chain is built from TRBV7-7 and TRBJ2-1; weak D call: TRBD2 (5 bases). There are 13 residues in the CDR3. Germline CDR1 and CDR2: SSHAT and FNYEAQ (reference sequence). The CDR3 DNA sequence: TGTGCTAGCAGCTTAGGAGGCGGCAATGAGCAGTTCTTC. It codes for CASSLGGGNEQFF.

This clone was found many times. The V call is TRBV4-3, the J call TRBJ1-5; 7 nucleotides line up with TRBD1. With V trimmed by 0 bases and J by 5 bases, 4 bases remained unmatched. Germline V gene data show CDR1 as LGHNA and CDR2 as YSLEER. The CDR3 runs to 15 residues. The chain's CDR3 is CASSQDTGADQPQHF. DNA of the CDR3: TGCGCCAGCAGCCAAGATACAGGGGCAGATCAGCCCCAGCATTTT.